What follows are 25 T cell receptor beta chains derived from one specimen sequenced in a study of T cell responses to AZD1222 COVID-19 vaccine. Libraries were prepared by immunoSEQ multiplex PCR; TCRdb keeps only in-frame clonotypes and omits some of them. Altogether 120,000 or so clones are present, 92% being singletons, with the ten largest covering 6% to 9%. Sequences were derived from peripheral blood, sampled 28 days after the second AZD1222 dose. These receptors all come from an adult who received the AZD1222 COVID-19 vaccine.

The rearrangement links TRBV5-1 to TRBJ1-2, with 10 bases that match TRBD1. Germline CDR1 is SGHRS and CDR2 is YFSETQ. The CDR3 extends over 13 amino acids. The junction had 4 bases not matched to a gene; V was cut back by 3 bases and J by 8 bases. CDR3 coding DNA: TGCGCCAGCAGCTCGGGACAGGGGAAGGGCTACACCTTC. Its translation is CASSSGQGKGYTF.

This clone appeared a single time. This chain connects TRBV6-5 to TRBJ2-7; D unclear. The germline gives CDR1 MNHEY, CDR2 SVGAGI. CDR3 length: 13 amino acids. V was pared by 2 bases and J by 4 bases, with 9 bases between. In DNA, the CDR3 is TGTGCCAGCAGTTACGGGCAGTCTTACGAGCAGTACTTC. Translating gives CASSYGQSYEQYF.

The chain employs TRBV24-1 and TRBJ1-1; tentatively, D is TRBD1 (5 bases). Germline CDR1 reads KGHDR; CDR2 reads SFDVKD. Trimming shortened V by 4 bases and J by 11 bases, and 13 bases separated the two germline ends. This CDR3 contains 12 residues. DNA of the CDR3: TGTGCCACCAGTGAGGGGGTTGGGCCTGCTTTCTTT. Translating it yields CATSEGVGPAFF.

This clone was observed once. The chain links TRBV11-2 to TRBJ1-6, with D possibly matching TRBD1 (6 bases). Germline assignment: CDR1 SGHAT and CDR2 FQNNGV. This CDR3 is built from 16 residues. V was shortened by 1 base and J by 10 bases, with 17 bases between the two germline ends. CDR3 loop: CASSLGPPGAGSPLHF. In nucleotides, the CDR3 is TGTGCCAGCAGCTTAGGCCCCCCGGGGGCGGGATCACCCCTCCACTTT.

The V and J genes are TRBV6-5 and TRBJ1-6, with TRBD1 matching over 7 bases. CDR3 length: 15 amino acids. The trim removed 6 bases at V and 4 bases at J, leaving 6 bases unmatched. CDR1 and CDR2 (germline): MNHEY, SVGAGI. The CDR3 nucleotides read TGTGCCAGCAGGAAACAGGGACAGTATAATTCACCCCTCCACTTT. Its protein product is CASRKQGQYNSPLHF.

This chain joins TRBV7-9 and TRBJ2-3; 7 nucleotides match TRBD2. This CDR3 contains 16 residues. Per germline, CDR1 SEHNR and CDR2 FQNEAQ (reference sequence). V lost 2 bases, J lost 4 bases, and 9 bases stayed unmatched. CDR3 nucleotide sequence: TGTGCCAGCAGCTTATCCGGGAGGAATCCTGCAGATACGCAGTATTTT. Protein: CASSLSGRNPADTQYF. Full variable domain (rest looked up from reference TRBV7-9 and TRBJ2-3): DTGVSQNPRHKITKRGQNVTFRCDPISEHNRLYWYRQTLGQGPEFLTYFQNEAQLEKSRLLSDRFSAERPKGSFSTLEIQRTEQGDSAMYLCASSLSGRNPADTQYFGPGTRLTVL.

The rearrangement links TRBV6-6 to TRBJ1-1; 8 bases match TRBD1. Germline trimming cut 4 bases from V and 3 bases from J; bases unmatched to any gene: 7. Germline V CDR1 and CDR2: MNHNY, SVGAGI (reference sequence). The CDR3 length is 15 residues. In DNA, the CDR3 is TGTGCCAGCAGTTTCGATGGACAGGGATACACTGAAGCTTTCTTT. This encodes CASSFDGQGYTEAFF.

The V and J genes are TRBV18 and TRBJ2-7; 8 positions match TRBD1. The germline V gene encodes CDR1 KGHSH and CDR2 LQKENI. J gave up 5 bases and V 4 bases, and 4 bases lay outside the gene matches. This CDR3 is built from 13 residues. CDR3 region: CASSQDRGDEQYF. CDR3 bases: TGTGCCAGCTCACAAGACAGGGGCGACGAGCAGTACTTC.

The CDR3 protein is CASSPTGEYGYTF. DNA for the CDR3: TGTGCCAGCAGCCCGACAGGGGAATATGGCTACACCTTC. The chain recombines TRBV3-1 (or the pseudogene TRBV3-2) with TRBJ1-2; 8 nucleotides align to TRBD1. The V and J ends lost 4 bases and 5 bases, in that order; junction bases with no gene match: 3. The CDR3 extends over 13 amino acids. Per the germline V gene, CDR1 is LGHDT and CDR2 is YNNKEL (reference sequence).

V is TRBV18 and J is TRBJ2-7; TRBD1 might be the D (6 bases). The CDR3 covers 16 residues. CDR1 is KGHSH, CDR2 LQKENI, per germline. With 2 bases removed from V and 2 bases from J, the gap between germline ends came to 16 bases. This chain's CDR3 is CASSPIVNREAYEQYF. CDR3 nucleotide sequence: TGTGCCAGCTCACCAATCGTCAACAGGGAAGCCTACGAGCAGTACTTC.

The rearrangement links TRBV24-1 to TRBJ2-1; D unresolved. The V and J ends lost 7 bases and 3 bases respectively, with 9 bases between them. Germline V gene data show CDR1 as KGHDR and CDR2 as SFDVKD. The CDR3 has 13 amino acids. The CDR3 here is CATRGWDYNEQFF. The CDR3 DNA is TGTGCCACCAGGGGGTGGGACTACAATGAGCAGTTCTTC.

The J gene is TRBJ2-5, the V gene TRBV12-3 or TRBV12-4; D gene unclear. The CDR3 covers 11 residues. V lost 1 base to trimming and J lost 5 bases, with 2 bases between them. The CDR3 sequence is CASSLGETQYF. CDR3 DNA: TGTGCCAGCAGTTTAGGGGAGACCCAGTACTTC.

The chain has TRBV29-1 and TRBJ2-7; tentatively, D is TRBD1 or TRBD2 (5 bases each). Between the trimmed V and J ends, which lost 5 bases and 3 bases, there was a span of 14 bases. The CDR3 runs to 13 residues. Germline V gives CDR1 SQVTM, CDR2 ANQGSEA. CDR3 in amino acids: CSVLLGTVYEQYF. The DNA for the CDR3 is TGCAGCGTTCTGCTGGGGACGGTCTACGAGCAGTACTTC.

This clone has only a few counts. The chain joins TRBV7-9 to TRBJ2-1; D unresolved. V was shortened by 3 bases and J by 4 bases, with 4 bases between the two germline ends. The CDR3 is 12 amino acids. The V gene's germline CDR1 is SEHNR and CDR2 FQNEAQ (reference sequence). The DNA of the CDR3 is TGTGCCAGCAGCTTTCTTTACAATGAGCAGTTCTTC. Translation gives CASSFLYNEQFF.

The chain carries TRBV28 and TRBJ1-2; weak D call: TRBD1 (6 bases). V lost 6 bases and J 4 bases, leaving 15 bases between the germline ends. The CDR3 has 14 residues. Germline V CDR1 and CDR2: MDHEN, SYDVKM. The CDR3 here is CASRQGQLTYGYTF. The CDR3 DNA is TGTGCCAGCAGACAAGGACAGTTAACCTATGGCTACACCTTC.

J is TRBJ1-5 and V is TRBV10-3; possibly TRBD1 for D (5 bases). Trimming stripped 0 bases from V and 5 bases from J, with 11 bases between. This CDR3 has 15 residues. CDR1 is ENHRY and CDR2 is SYGVKD in the germline V gene. CDR3 sequence (DNA): TGTGCCATCAGTGAGTCGCAGGGCGGCGATCAGCCCCAGCATTTT. Residues: CAISESQGGDQPQHF.

The J gene is TRBJ2-2, the V gene TRBV20-1, with 9 bases that match TRBD2. The junction had 7 bases not matched to a gene; V was cut back by 3 bases and J by 5 bases. This CDR3 comprises 15 residues. Germline V gives CDR1 DFQATT, CDR2 SNEGSKA (reference sequence). The CDR3 protein is CSASLASGVTGELFF. In DNA, the CDR3 is TGCAGTGCTAGTCTGGCTAGCGGGGTAACCGGGGAGCTGTTTTTT.

This chain links TRBV5-1 with TRBJ1-1; D is undetermined. Germline V gives CDR1 SGHRS, CDR2 YFSETQ. This CDR3 has 13 amino acids. Trimming pared 1 base from V and 6 bases from J, leaving 10 bases between. DNA for the CDR3: TGCGCCAGCAGCTTGCTCTGGGCCTCTGAAGCTTTCTTT. Translating gives CASSLLWASEAFF.

V and J are TRBV6-5 and TRBJ1-1; D not resolved. Trimming took 7 bases from V and 4 from J, leaving 7 bases between them. Germline V gene sequence: CDR1 MNHEY, CDR2 SVGAGI. The CDR3 is 11 amino acids. The CDR3 sequence is CASNAGTEAFF. CDR3 DNA sequence: TGTGCCAGCAATGCAGGCACTGAAGCTTTCTTT.

The chain has TRBV5-8 and TRBJ1-1, with a weak D call TRBD1 (6 bases). From germline, CDR1 is SGHTS and CDR2 YDEGEE. This CDR3 is built from 13 residues. Trimming pared 2 bases from V and 4 bases from J, leaving 9 bases between. The CDR3: CASSLQGGTEAFF. The CDR3 DNA follows: TGTGCCAGCAGCTTACAGGGCGGCACTGAAGCTTTCTTT.

This clone was seen a single time. V gene TRBV6-4 combines with J gene TRBJ2-2, with D possibly being TRBD1 (5 bases). CDR3 length equals 14 residues. Germline assignment: CDR1 MRHNA and CDR2 SNTAGT. Trimming left V 6 bases short and J 6 bases short, with 14 bases between. The CDR3 nucleotides are TGTGCCAGCAGGGACAACCCAGGGTCCGGGGAGCTGTTTTTT. Translating it yields CASRDNPGSGELFF.

The chain couples TRBV7-2 to TRBJ2-5; no firm D call. Germline values: CDR1 SGHTA, CDR2 FQGNSA. V was clipped by 5 bases and J by 0 bases, with 7 bases between them. The CDR3 covers 13 residues. CDR3 in amino acids: CASSPSYQETQYF. The DNA of the CDR3 is TGTGCCAGCAGCCCCTCGTACCAAGAGACCCAGTACTTC.

The CDR3 DNA sequence: TGTGCCAGCAGGCCCCTCGGGGCGGGAGGGCCCGGGACCCAGTACTTC. It codes for CASRPLGAGGPGTQYF. V gene TRBV27 combines with J gene TRBJ2-5, with 9 bases identical to TRBD2. Germline V gene sequence: CDR1 MNHEY, CDR2 SMNVEV (reference sequence). V was clipped by 6 bases and J by 7 bases; unmatched bases: 15. This CDR3 region has 16 residues.

The CDR3 region has the DNA TGTGCCAGCAGCCCTCGGACTATCTACTACAATGAGCAGTTCTTC. This codes for CASSPRTIYYNEQFF. The rearrangement uses TRBV14 and TRBJ2-1; perhaps TRBD2 as D (6 bases). The CDR3 is 15 residues long. Trimming shortened V by 4 bases and J by 3 bases, and 13 bases separated the two germline ends. The germline V gene encodes CDR1 SGHDN and CDR2 FVKESK.

Here the CDR3 reads CASSRGGSENEQYF. CDR3 in DNA: TGTGCCAGCAGCCGAGGCGGGAGTGAAAACGAGCAGTACTTC. V and J are TRBV28 and TRBJ2-7, with 7 bases that match TRBD2. The length of the CDR3 is 14 residues. V was pared by 6 bases and J by 5 bases, with 10 bases of the junction left unmatched. Germline CDR1 and CDR2: MDHEN and SYDVKM.